The source of this TCR beta chain is a study of T cells in Graves' hyperthyroidism and ophthalmopathy. Patients aged 18 to 65 with hyperthyroidism were newly diagnosed, with duration under 2 months. Uncontrolled infection, other autoimmune disease, pregnancy and lactation each barred patients from inclusion. Findings and limits, study-wide: Blood shared most expanded thyroid clonotypes above 0.001. A model of 13 V-J features distinguished ophthalmopathy from stable hyperthyroidism.

This clonotype turned up a few times. What it binds is unknown. TCR beta CDR3 sequences were amplified from RNA transcripts. Using the HTBI primer set, a first-round RT-PCR was run on the TCR CDR3. TCRdb fed the multiplex PCR reads into MiXCR, producing one record per CDR3 protein. The sample lists approximately 500,000 distinct CDR3 sequences; roughly 50% were seen once. The CDR3 covers 18 residues. CDR1 and CDR2 from the germline V gene are LNHDA and SQIVND (reference sequence). The V and J ends lost 4 bases and 4 bases, in that order; junction bases with no gene match: 11. The genes are TRBV19 and TRBJ2-2; TRBD2 matches at 11 bases. Sequenced material: peripheral blood or thyroid tissue (not recorded which). This sequence was found in a woman younger than 35 with Graves' hyperthyroidism. CDR3 bases: TGTGCCAGTAGTACAGGTGGTAGCGGGAGGGCCTTCACCGGGGAGCTGTTTTTT. Translated, it gives CASSTGGSGRAFTGELFF.